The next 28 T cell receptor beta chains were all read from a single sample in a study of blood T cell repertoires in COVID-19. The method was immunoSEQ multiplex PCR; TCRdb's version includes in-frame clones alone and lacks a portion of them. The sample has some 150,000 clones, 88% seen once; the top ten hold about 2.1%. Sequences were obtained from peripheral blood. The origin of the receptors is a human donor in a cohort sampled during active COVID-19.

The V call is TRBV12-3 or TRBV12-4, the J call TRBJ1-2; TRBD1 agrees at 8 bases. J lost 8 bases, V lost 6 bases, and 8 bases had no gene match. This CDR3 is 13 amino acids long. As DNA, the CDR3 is TGTGCCAGCAGCCCAGGGGGCCGGGGAGGCTACACCTTC. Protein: CASSPGGRGGYTF.

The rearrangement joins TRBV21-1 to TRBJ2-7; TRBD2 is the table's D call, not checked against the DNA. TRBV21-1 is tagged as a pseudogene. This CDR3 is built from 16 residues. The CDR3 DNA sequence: TGTGCCAGCAGCAAAGTGGTAGCGGAGAGCCCCTACGAGCAGTACTTC. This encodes CASSKVVAESPYEQYF.

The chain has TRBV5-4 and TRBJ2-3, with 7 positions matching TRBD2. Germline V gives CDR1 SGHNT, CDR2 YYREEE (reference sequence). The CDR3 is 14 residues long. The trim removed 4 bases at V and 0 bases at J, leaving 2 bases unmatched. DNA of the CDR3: TGTGCCAGCAGCCCGGGACTAAGCACAGATACGCAGTATTTT. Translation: CASSPGLSTDTQYF.

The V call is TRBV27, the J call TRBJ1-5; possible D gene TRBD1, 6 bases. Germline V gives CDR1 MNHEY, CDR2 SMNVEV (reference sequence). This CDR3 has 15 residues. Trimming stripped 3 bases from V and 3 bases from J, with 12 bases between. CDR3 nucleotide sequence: TGTGCCAGCAGTTTTGCGGGGGCATTCAATCAGCCCCAGCATTTT. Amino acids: CASSFAGAFNQPQHF.

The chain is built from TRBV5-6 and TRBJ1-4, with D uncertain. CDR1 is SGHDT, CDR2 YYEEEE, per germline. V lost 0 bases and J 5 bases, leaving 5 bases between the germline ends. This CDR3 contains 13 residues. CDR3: CASSLGTNEKLFF. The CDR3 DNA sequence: TGTGCCAGCAGCTTGGGAACAAATGAAAAACTGTTTTTT.

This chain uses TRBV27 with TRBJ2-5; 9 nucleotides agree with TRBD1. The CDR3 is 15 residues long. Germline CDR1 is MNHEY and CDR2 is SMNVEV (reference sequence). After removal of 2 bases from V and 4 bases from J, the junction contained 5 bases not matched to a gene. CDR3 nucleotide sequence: TGTGCCAGCAGTTTAAACAGGGGGCGCGGAGAGACCCAGTACTTC. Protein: CASSLNRGRGETQYF.

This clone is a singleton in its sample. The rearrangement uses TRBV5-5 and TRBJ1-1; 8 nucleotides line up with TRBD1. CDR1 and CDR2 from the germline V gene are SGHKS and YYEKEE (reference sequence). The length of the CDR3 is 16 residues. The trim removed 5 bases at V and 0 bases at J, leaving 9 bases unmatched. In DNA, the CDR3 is TGTGCCAGCAGTAAGAGGACAGGGACAATGAACACTGAAGCTTTCTTT. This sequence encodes CASSKRTGTMNTEAFF.

CDR3 nucleotides: TGTGCCAGCAGCTTGGCAGGAACCAATGAGCAGTTCTTC. It is translated as CASSLAGTNEQFF. The chain uses TRBV5-4 and TRBJ2-1, with D unclear. The germline V gene has CDR1 SGHNT and CDR2 YYREEE (reference sequence). Trimming shortened V by 0 bases and J by 6 bases, and 7 bases separated the two germline ends. The CDR3 runs to 13 residues.

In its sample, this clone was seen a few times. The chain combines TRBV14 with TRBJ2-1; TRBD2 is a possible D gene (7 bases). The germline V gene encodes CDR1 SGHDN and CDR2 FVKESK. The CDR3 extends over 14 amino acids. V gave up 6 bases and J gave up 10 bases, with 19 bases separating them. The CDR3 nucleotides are TGTGCCAGCAGTCGGACTAGGGGGGCAATCGAGCAGTTCTTC. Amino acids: CASSRTRGAIEQFF. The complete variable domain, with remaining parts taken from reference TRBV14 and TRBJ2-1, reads EAGVTQFPSHSVIEKGQTVTLRCDPISGHDNLYWYRRVMGKEIKFLLHFVKESKQDESGMPNNRFLAERTGGTYSTLKVQPAELEDSGVYFCASSRTRGAIEQFFGPGTRLTVL.

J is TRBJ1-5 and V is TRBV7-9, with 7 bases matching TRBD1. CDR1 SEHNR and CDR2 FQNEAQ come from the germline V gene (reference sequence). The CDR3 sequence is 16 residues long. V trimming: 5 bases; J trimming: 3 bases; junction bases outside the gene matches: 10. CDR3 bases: TGTGCCAGCAGCCCTCCTGGACAGGCCGTCAATCAGCCCCAGCATTTT. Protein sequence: CASSPPGQAVNQPQHF.

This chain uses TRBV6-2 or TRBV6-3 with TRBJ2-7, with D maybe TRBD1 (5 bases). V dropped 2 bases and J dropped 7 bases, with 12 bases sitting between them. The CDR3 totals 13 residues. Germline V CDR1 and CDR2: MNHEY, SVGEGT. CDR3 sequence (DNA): TGTGCCAGCAGTTACGGGGCTAATAGGGAGCAGTACTTC. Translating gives CASSYGANREQYF.

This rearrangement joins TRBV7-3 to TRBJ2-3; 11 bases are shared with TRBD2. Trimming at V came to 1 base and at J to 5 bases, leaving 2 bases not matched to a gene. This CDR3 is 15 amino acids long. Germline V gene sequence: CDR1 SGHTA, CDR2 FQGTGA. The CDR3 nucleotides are TGTGCCAGCAGCTTAATTGGGACTAGCGGAGATACGCAGTATTTT. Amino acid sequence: CASSLIGTSGDTQYF. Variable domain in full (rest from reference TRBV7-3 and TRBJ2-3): GAGVSQTPSNKVTEKGKYVELRCDPISGHTALYWYRQSLGQGPEFLIYFQGTGAADDSGLPNDRFFAVRPEGSVSTLKIQRTERGDSAVYLCASSLIGTSGDTQYFGPGTRLTVL.

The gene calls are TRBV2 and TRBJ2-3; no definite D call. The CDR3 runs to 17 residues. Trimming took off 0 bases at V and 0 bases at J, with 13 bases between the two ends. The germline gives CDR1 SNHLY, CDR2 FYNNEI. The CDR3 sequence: CASSEARSAYSTDTQYF. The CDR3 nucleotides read TGTGCCAGCAGTGAAGCGCGGTCAGCTTATAGCACAGATACGCAGTATTTT.

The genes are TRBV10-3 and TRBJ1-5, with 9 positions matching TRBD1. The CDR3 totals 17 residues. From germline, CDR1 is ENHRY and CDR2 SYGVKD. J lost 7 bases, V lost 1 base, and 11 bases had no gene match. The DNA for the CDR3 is TGTGCCATCAGTGAGTTAGTCGGGGGACAGGGATGGCAGCCCCAGCATTTT. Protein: CAISELVGGQGWQPQHF.

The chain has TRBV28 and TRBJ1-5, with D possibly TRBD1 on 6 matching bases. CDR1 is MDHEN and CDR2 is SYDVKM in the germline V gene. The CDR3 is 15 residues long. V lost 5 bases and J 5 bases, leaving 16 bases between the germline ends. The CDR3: CASSTWGGHDQPQHF. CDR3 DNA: TGTGCCAGCAGTACCTGGGGGGGACACGATCAGCCCCAGCATTTT.

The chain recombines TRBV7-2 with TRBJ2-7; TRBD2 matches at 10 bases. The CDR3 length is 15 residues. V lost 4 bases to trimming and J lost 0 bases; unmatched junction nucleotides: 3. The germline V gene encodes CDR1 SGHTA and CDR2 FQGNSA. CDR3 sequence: CASSWTSGPSYEQYF. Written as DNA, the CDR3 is TGTGCCAGCAGCTGGACTAGCGGACCCTCCTACGAGCAGTACTTC.

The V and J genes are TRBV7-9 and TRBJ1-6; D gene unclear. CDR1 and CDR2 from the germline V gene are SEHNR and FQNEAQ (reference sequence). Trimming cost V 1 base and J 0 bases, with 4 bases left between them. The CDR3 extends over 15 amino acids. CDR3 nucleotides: TGTGCCAGCAGCTTAGACAGCTCCTATAATTCACCCCTCCACTTT. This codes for CASSLDSSYNSPLHF.

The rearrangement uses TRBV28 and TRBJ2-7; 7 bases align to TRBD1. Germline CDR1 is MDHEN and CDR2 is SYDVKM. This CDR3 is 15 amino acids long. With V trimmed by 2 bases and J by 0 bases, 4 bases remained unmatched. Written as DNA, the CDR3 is TGTGCCAGCAGTTTAGTAGGGGGCGTCTCCTACGAGCAGTACTTC. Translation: CASSLVGGVSYEQYF.

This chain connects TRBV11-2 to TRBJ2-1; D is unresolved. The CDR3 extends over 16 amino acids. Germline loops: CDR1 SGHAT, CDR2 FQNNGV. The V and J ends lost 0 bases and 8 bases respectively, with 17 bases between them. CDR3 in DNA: TGTGCCAGCAGCTTAGATATTGGCGGTTCGGTCGATGAGCAGTTCTTC. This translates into CASSLDIGGSVDEQFF.

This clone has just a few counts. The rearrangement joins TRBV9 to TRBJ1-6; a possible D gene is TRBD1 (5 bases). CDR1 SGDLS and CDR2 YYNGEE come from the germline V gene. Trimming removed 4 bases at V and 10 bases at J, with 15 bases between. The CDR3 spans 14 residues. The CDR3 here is CASSLGRRDSPLHF. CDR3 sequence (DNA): TGTGCCAGCAGCCTGGGCAGGAGGGACTCACCCCTCCACTTT.

CDR3 coding DNA: TGTGCCAGCAGCTTAGCGCGGGCAACCAGCAGGGGCGAGCAGTACTTC. This gives the protein CASSLARATSRGEQYF. This sequence joins TRBV7-2 and TRBJ2-7, with D perhaps TRBD1 (6 bases). V was pared by 0 bases and J by 6 bases, with 18 bases between. CDR1 is SGHTA, CDR2 FQGNSA, per germline. CDR3 length: 16 amino acids.

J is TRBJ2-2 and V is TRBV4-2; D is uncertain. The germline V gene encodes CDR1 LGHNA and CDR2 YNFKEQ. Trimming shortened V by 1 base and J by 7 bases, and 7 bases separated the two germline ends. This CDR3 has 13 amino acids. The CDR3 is CASSQVPVGELFF. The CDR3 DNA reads TGTGCCAGCAGCCAAGTCCCGGTCGGGGAGCTGTTTTTT.

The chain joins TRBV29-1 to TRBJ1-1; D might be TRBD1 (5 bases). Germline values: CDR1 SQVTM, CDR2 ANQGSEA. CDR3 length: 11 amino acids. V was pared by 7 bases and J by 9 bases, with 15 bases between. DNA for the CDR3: TGCAGCGCCCGCGGGACGGAGAAAGCTTTCTTT. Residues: CSARGTEKAFF.

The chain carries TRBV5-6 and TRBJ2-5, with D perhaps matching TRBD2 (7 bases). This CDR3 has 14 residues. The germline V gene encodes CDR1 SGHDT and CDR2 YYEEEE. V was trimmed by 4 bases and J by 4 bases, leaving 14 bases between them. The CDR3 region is CASSRRGAGETQYF. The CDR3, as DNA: TGTGCCAGCAGCCGCCGGGGGGCGGGAGAGACCCAGTACTTC.

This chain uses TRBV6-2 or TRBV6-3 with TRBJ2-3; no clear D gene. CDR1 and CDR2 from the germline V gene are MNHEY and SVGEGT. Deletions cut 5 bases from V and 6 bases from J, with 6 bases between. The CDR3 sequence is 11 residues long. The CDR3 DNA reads TGTGCCAGCAGTCCCCGGGATACGCAGTATTTT. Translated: CASSPRDTQYF.

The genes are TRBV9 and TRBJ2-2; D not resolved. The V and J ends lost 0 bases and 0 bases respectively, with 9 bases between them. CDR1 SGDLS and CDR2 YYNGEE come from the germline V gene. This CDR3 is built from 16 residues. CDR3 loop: CASSVEARSNTGELFF. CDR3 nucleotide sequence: TGTGCCAGCAGCGTAGAGGCGCGGTCGAACACCGGGGAGCTGTTTTTT. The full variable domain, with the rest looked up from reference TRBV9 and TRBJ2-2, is DSGVTQTPKHLITATGQRVTLRCSPRSGDLSVYWYQQSLDQGLQFLIQYYNGEERAKGNILERFSAQQFPDLHSELNLSSLELGDSALYFCASSVEARSNTGELFFGEGSRLTVL.

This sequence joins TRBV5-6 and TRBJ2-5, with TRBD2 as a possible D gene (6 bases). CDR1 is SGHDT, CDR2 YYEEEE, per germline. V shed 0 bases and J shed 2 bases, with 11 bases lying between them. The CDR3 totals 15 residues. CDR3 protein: CASSLVGGAQETQYF. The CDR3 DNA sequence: TGTGCCAGCAGCTTGGTCGGCGGGGCGCAAGAGACCCAGTACTTC.

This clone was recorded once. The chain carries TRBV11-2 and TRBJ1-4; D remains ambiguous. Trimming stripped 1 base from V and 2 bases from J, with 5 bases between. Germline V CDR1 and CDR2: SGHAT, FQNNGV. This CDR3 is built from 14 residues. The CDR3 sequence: CASSLAGTNEKLFF. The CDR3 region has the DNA TGTGCCAGCAGCTTAGCGGGGACTAATGAAAAACTGTTTTTT.